This TCR beta chain was found in a study of T cells in Graves' hyperthyroidism and ophthalmopathy. Study-level results: Most clonotypes expanded in thyroid above 0.001 were likewise present in blood.

CDR1 is MDHEN, CDR2 SYDVKM, per germline. V lost 2 bases and J 9 bases, leaving 11 bases between the germline ends. The CDR3 runs 14 residues. The sample holds a few counts of this clonotype. Its target is unknown. TCR beta CDR3 regions were amplified from RNA. First-round RT-PCR of the TCR CDR3 relied on the HTBI primer set. TCRdb re-called the multiplex PCR reads through MiXCR, storing one row per CDR3 protein. The sample lists about 660,000 distinct CDR3 sequences; over 40% were seen once. The source material was peripheral blood or thyroid tissue (not recorded which). This clonotype was obtained from an adult man with Graves' disease, either hyperthyroidism or ophthalmopathy (not recorded which). The J gene is TRBJ1-6, the V gene TRBV28; D is unclear. CDR3 sequence: CASSLTEHLSPLHF. The CDR3 region has the DNA TGTGCCAGCAGTTTAACGGAGCACCTTTCACCCCTCCACTTT.